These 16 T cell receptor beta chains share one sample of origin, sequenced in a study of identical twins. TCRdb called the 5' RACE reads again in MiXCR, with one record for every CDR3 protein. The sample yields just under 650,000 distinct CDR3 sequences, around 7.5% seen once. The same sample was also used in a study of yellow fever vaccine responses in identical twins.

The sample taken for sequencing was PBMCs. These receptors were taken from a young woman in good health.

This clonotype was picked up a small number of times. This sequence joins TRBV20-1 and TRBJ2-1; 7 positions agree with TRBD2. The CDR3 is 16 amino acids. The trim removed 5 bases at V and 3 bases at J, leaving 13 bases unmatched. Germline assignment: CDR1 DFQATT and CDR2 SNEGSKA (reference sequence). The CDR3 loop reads CSASGSGGSFYNEQFF. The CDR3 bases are TGCAGTGCTTCAGGATCCGGCGGGAGTTTCTACAATGAGCAGTTCTTC.

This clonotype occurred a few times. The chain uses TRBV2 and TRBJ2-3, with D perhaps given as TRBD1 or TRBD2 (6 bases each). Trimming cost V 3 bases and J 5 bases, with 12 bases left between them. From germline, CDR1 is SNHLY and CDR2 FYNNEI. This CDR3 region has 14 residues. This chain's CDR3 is CASSDLGGLDTQYF. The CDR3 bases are TGTGCCAGCAGTGATTTGGGGGGCTTAGATACGCAGTATTTT.

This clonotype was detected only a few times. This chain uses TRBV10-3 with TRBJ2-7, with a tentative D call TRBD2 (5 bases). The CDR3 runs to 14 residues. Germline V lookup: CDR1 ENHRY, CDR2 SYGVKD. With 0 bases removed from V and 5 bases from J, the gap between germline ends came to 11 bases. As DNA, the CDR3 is TGTGCCATCAGTGAGTCGTACGGGATCCACGAGCAGTACTTC. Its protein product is CAISESYGIHEQYF.

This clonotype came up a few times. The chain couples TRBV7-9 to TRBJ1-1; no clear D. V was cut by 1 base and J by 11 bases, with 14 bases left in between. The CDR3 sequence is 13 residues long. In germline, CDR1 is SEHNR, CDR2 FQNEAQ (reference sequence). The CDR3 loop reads CASSLELPDEAFF. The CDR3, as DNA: TGTGCCAGCAGCTTAGAGCTCCCGGACGAGGCTTTCTTT.

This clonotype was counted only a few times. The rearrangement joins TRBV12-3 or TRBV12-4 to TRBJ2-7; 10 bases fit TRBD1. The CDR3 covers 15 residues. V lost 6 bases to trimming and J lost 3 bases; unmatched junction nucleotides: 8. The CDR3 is CASSRTGGGVYEQYF. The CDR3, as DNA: TGTGCCAGCAGCCGGACAGGGGGGGGGGTCTACGAGCAGTACTTC.

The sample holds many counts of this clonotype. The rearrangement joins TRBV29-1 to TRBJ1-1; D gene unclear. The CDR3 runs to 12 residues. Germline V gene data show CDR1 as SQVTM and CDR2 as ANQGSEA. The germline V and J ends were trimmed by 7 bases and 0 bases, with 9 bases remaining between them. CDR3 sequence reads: CSGSVMNTEAFF. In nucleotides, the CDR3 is TGCAGCGGATCAGTCATGAACACTGAAGCTTTCTTT.

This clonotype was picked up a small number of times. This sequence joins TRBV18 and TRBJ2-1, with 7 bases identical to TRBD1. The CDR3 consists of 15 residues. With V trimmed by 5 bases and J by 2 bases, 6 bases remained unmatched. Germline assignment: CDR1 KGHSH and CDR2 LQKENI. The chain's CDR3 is CASSSGTVTYNEQFF. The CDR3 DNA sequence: TGTGCCAGCTCATCCGGGACAGTGACCTACAATGAGCAGTTCTTC.

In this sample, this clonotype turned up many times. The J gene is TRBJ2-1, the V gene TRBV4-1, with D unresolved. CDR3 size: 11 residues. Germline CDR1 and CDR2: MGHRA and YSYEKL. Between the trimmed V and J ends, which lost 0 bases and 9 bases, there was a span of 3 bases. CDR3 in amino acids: CASSQELEQFF. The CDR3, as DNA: TGCGCCAGCAGCCAAGAACTTGAGCAGTTCTTC.

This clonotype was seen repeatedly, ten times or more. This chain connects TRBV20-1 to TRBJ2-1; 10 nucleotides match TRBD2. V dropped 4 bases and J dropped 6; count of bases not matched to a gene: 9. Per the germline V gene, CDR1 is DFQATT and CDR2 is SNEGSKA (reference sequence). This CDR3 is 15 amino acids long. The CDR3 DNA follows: TGCAGTGCTACCCCCGGGACTAGCGTCTTCAATGAGCAGTTCTTC. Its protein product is CSATPGTSVFNEQFF.

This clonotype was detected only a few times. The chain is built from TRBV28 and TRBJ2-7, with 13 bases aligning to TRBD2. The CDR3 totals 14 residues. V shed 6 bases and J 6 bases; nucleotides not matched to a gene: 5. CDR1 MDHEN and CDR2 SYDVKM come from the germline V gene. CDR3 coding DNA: TGTGCCAGCAGGAGGGGACTAGCGGGAAGCGAGCAGTACTTC. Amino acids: CASRRGLAGSEQYF.

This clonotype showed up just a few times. The CDR3 sequence is CASRPDFASSYNEQFF. The DNA of the CDR3 is TGTGCCAGCAGGCCTGATTTTGCGAGCTCCTACAATGAGCAGTTCTTC. The chain employs TRBV7-9 and TRBJ2-1; D not certain. The ends were cut back, 6 bases at V and 0 bases at J, with 15 bases in the middle. CDR1 and CDR2 (germline): SEHNR, FQNEAQ (reference sequence). CDR3 length equals 16 residues.

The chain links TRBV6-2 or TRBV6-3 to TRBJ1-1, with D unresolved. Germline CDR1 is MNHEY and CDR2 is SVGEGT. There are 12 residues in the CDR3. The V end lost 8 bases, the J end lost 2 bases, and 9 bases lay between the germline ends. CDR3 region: CASLKINTEAFF. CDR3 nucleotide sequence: TGTGCCAGCCTCAAGATAAACACTGAAGCTTTCTTT.

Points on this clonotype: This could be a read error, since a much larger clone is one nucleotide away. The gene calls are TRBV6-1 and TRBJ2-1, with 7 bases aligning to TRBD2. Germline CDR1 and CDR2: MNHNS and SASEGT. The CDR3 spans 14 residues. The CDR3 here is CTSRILGGRNEQFF. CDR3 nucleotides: TGTACCAGCAGGATACTGGGGGGGAGGAATGAGCAGTTCTTC.

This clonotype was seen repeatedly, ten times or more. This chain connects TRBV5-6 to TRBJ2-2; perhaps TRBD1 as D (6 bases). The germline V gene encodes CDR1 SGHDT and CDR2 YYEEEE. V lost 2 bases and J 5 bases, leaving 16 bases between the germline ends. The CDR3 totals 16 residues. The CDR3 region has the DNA TGTGCCAGCAGCTTATCACAGGGTCTGACAACCGGGGAGCTGTTTTTT. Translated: CASSLSQGLTTGELFF.

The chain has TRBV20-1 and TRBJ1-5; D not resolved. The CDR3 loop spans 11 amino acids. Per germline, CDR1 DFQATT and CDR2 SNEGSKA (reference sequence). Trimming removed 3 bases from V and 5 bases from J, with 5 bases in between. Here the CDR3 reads CSARNDQPQHF. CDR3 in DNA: TGCAGTGCTAGGAATGATCAGCCCCAGCATTTT.

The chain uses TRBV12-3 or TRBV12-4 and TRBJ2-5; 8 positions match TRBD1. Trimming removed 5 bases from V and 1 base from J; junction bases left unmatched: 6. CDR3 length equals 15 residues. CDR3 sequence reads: CASSVDRGTQETQYF. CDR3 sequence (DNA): TGTGCCAGCAGTGTTGACAGGGGAACCCAAGAGACCCAGTACTTC.